The rows below give T cell receptor beta chains drawn from one sample of a study of blood T cell repertoires in COVID-19. The table came from immunoSEQ multiplex PCR; TCRdb's copy has only in-frame clones and leaves some out. Of around 78,000 clones in the sample, about 90% were seen once. The material sequenced was peripheral blood. These receptors all stem from a woman aged 45-65 years in a cohort sampled during active COVID-19. Both conserved end residues are part of each CDR3. Each record gives: D gene, V gene, clone size, J gene, CDR3 DNA, CDR3 protein. The D gene is left open where the match is weak. Expanded clones get a size class; other rows say once, few or many, or leave the size out.

TRBD1	TRBV4-1	NA	TRBJ2-2	TGCGCCAGCAGCCTAACGAGGACAGGGGCCACCGGGGAGCTGTTTTTT	CASSLTRTGATGELFF
NA	TRBV19	few	TRBJ1-5	TGTGCCAGTACCGACTCCGGAGGGCTCAGTCAGCCCCAGCATTTT	CASTDSGGLSQPQHF
NA	TRBV5-6	NA	TRBJ1-2	TGTGCCAGCAGCTCACCCGTAACGGGGAATGGCTACACCTTC	CASSSPVTGNGYTF
TRBD1	TRBV2	NA	TRBJ2-1	TGTGCCAGCACCCGGGACAGGGAACACAATGAGCAGTTCTTC	CASTRDREHNEQFF
NA	TRBV7-8	NA	TRBJ2-1	TGTGCCAGCAGCTTAGCGCGAAAAGCCCAAAGCTCCTACAATGAGCAGTTCTTC	CASSLARKAQSSYNEQFF
TRBD2	TRBV18	NA	TRBJ2-1	TGTGCCAGCTCACCACCCGGGACTAAAATTGAGCAGTTCTTC	CASSPPGTKIEQFF
NA	TRBV7-9	NA	TRBJ2-5	TGTGCCAGCAGCCGGGAGTACCAAGAGACCCAGTACTTC	CASSREYQETQYF
TRBD2	TRBV5-4	NA	TRBJ2-1	TGTGCCAGCAGCCTCGGGGGACTAGCGGGAGGGGTTGAGCAGTTCTTC	CASSLGGLAGGVEQFF
TRBD1	TRBV2	NA	TRBJ1-1	TGTGCCAGCAGTGAAGTAGACAGGGTGAAGACTGAAGCTTTCTTT	CASSEVDRVKTEAFF
NA	TRBV5-1	NA	TRBJ2-1	TGCGCCAGCAGCTTGGAGTCGCGGGAACCCCTCAATGAGCAGTTCTTC	CASSLESREPLNEQFF
NA	TRBV5-1	NA	TRBJ2-7	TGCGCCAGCAGCACCCCCGGGGGCTACGAGCAGTACTTC	CASSTPGGYEQYF